This T cell receptor beta chain was recovered during a study of glioma-infiltrating T cells after dendritic cell vaccination. The CDR3 covers 15 residues. The ends lost 4 bases at V and 3 bases at J; junction bases unmatched: 9. CDR1 and CDR2 from the germline V gene are SGHRS and YFSETQ. The sample's time point: after dendritic cell vaccination, including at tumor progression/relapse. Amplification used 60 V beta primers and 13 J beta primers. Some clones are missing from TCRdb's copy, which holds only in-frame ones; the method was immunoSEQ multiplex PCR. The sample lists over 80,000 clones; around four fifths were seen once.

The chain carries TRBV5-1 and TRBJ2-5, with TRBD1 matching 7 bases. This clonotype was sampled from a human donor with glioblastoma. The input for sequencing was blood, taken after dendritic cell vaccination. CDR3 in DNA: TGCGCCAGCAGCACCTACTCCGGGACAGAAGAGACCCAGTACTTC. Its translation: CASSTYSGTEETQYF. The variable domain in full, completed from reference TRBV5-1 and TRBJ2-5, reads KAGVTQTPRYLIKTRGQQVTLSCSPISGHRSVSWYQQTPGQGLQFLFEYFSETQRNKGNFPGRFSGRQFSNSRSEMNVSTLELGDSALYLCASSTYSGTEETQYFGPGTRLLVL.